Presented here are 22 T cell receptor beta chains from one specimen sequenced in a study of blood T cell repertoires in COVID-19. Sequencing used immunoSEQ multiplex PCR; TCRdb keeps in-frame clones, though not all of them. The sample carries roughly 500,000 clones, roughly nine tenths recorded once. Sample: peripheral blood. The receptor source for this set is a man between 18 and 29 years old with COVID-19, enrolled during active disease.

The gene calls are TRBV11-2 and TRBJ2-4; possible D gene TRBD2, 7 bases. The CDR3 runs to 19 residues. Between the trimmed V and J ends, which lost 8 bases and 1 base, there was a span of 27 bases. The V gene's germline CDR1 is SGHAT and CDR2 FQNNGV. The CDR3, as DNA: TGTGCCAGCTCCGGGCTCCAGCGGGGAGAGGGGGGGGCCAAAAACATTCAGTACTTC. Its protein product is CASSGLQRGEGGAKNIQYF.

The chain links TRBV5-6 to TRBJ2-1; D is perhaps TRBD2 (5 bases). Trimming took off 3 bases at V and 2 bases at J, with 15 bases between the two ends. Germline assignment: CDR1 SGHDT and CDR2 YYEEEE. The CDR3 contains 16 residues. The CDR3: CASSSSTIRPYNEQFF. In DNA, the CDR3 is TGTGCCAGCAGCTCTTCGACTATCCGGCCCTACAATGAGCAGTTCTTC.

The chain links TRBV6-5 to TRBJ2-3; maybe TRBD1 (6 bases). Germline V gene data show CDR1 as MNHEY and CDR2 as SVGAGI. V was trimmed by 0 bases and J by 3 bases, leaving 13 bases between them. The CDR3 covers 16 residues. CDR3 DNA sequence: TGTGCCAGCAGTTACTCGAATCCAGGACAGACAGATACGCAGTATTTT. Protein: CASSYSNPGQTDTQYF.

The rearrangement joins TRBV27 to TRBJ1-2; TRBD1 aligns across 10 bases. The CDR3 is made up of 19 amino acids. CDR1 MNHEY and CDR2 SMNVEV come from the germline V gene (reference sequence). The V and J ends lost 4 bases and 6 bases, in that order; junction bases with no gene match: 20. Written as DNA, the CDR3 is TGTGCCAGCAGTTCAGGACAGGGGGGTCTGTTTCTTGGAGGGAATGGCTACACCTTC. As protein: CASSSGQGGLFLGGNGYTF.

The V and J genes are TRBV18 and TRBJ2-5, with a possible D match to TRBD1 (6 bases). The CDR3 covers 17 residues. Germline V gene sequence: CDR1 KGHSH, CDR2 LQKENI. Trimming stripped 5 bases from V and 1 base from J, with 20 bases between. Here the CDR3 DNA reads TGTGCCAGCTCAACCAATCCTGGGACATCAATCCAAGAGACCCAGTACTTC. Translation: CASSTNPGTSIQETQYF.

This clone came up a few times. The J gene is TRBJ1-5, the V gene TRBV19, with 9 bases fitting TRBD1. CDR3 size: 15 residues. V lost 6 bases and J lost 4; bases outside the gene matches: 7. The germline V gene encodes CDR1 LNHDA and CDR2 SQIVND (reference sequence). The CDR3 loop is CASSPGQGVNQPQHF. In DNA form, the CDR3 reads TGTGCCAGTAGCCCGGGACAGGGAGTTAATCAGCCCCAGCATTTT.

This sequence joins TRBV5-4 and TRBJ2-3; possible D gene TRBD1, 6 bases. The CDR3 extends over 14 amino acids. CDR1 is SGHNT and CDR2 is YYREEE in the germline V gene (reference sequence). Trimming left V 2 bases short and J 5 bases short, with 12 bases between. The CDR3 bases are TGTGCCAGCAGCTTTCGGACAGCCGGAGATACGCAGTATTTT. Its protein product is CASSFRTAGDTQYF.

This clone appeared once. The J gene is TRBJ2-2, the V gene TRBV27, with a possible D match to TRBD2 (6 bases). V lost 3 bases, J lost 7 bases, and 6 bases lay in between. CDR3 length equals 12 residues. In germline, CDR1 is MNHEY, CDR2 SMNVEV (reference sequence). The CDR3 nucleotides read TGTGCCAGCAGTTTGGGAGGCGGGGAGCTGTTTTTT. Its translation: CASSLGGGELFF.

This sequence joins TRBV30 and TRBJ1-2, with D maybe TRBD1 (5 bases). This CDR3 has 13 amino acids. Trimming removed 1 base from V and 8 bases from J, with 14 bases in between. Germline CDR1 is GTSNPN and CDR2 is SVGIG (reference sequence). As DNA, the CDR3 is TGTGCCTGGAGTGCTCAGGGAATCCGGGGCTACACCTTC. Translating it yields CAWSAQGIRGYTF.

This clone was found a few times. Other DNA variants within this sample encode the same CDR3. V usage is TRBV19 and J usage is TRBJ1-2, with a weak D call TRBD1 (6 bases). CDR1 LNHDA and CDR2 SQIVND come from the germline V gene (reference sequence). The CDR3 totals 14 residues. Trimming removed 0 bases from V and 8 bases from J, with 13 bases in between. CDR3 loop: CASSIESGARGYTF. Here the CDR3 DNA reads TGTGCCAGTAGTATAGAGTCAGGGGCGCGAGGCTACACCTTC.

The CDR3 sequence is CASTLVFGETEAFF. CDR3 nucleotides: TGTGCCAGCACTTTGGTCTTCGGGGAAACTGAAGCTTTCTTT. The genes are TRBV6-5 and TRBJ1-1, with D unclear. Looked up from germline, CDR1 is MNHEY and CDR2 is SVGAGI. CDR3 length: 14 residues. V was pared by 7 bases and J by 5 bases, with 17 bases between.

V usage is TRBV7-3 and J usage is TRBJ2-1; 9 bases match TRBD2. Unmatched junction bases numbered 9, after V lost 5 bases and J lost 7 bases. CDR1 and CDR2 from the germline V gene are SGHTA and FQGTGA. The CDR3 sequence is 15 residues long. In DNA form, the CDR3 reads TGTGCCAGCAGCCTCACTAGCGGGTGGGGGAATGAGCAGTTCTTC. Translation: CASSLTSGWGNEQFF.

This clone was observed once. This chain joins TRBV11-3 and TRBJ2-2, with unresolved D. This CDR3 has 17 residues. The germline gives CDR1 SGHNT, CDR2 YENEEA. With 1 base removed from V and 1 base from J, the gap between germline ends came to 13 bases. DNA for the CDR3: TGTGCCAGCAGCTTAGCTCCGGGTCTCCAGAACACCGGGGAGCTGTTTTTT. Amino acid sequence: CASSLAPGLQNTGELFF.

The V and J genes are TRBV24-1 and TRBJ1-1, with D unresolved. V lost 2 bases, J lost 1 base, and 7 bases lay in between. CDR3 length equals 14 residues. CDR1 KGHDR and CDR2 SFDVKD come from the germline V gene. CDR3 sequence (DNA): TGTGCCACCAGTGATTCGTCCGGGAACACTGAAGCTTTCTTT. Translating gives CATSDSSGNTEAFF.

The gene calls are TRBV3-1 (or the pseudogene TRBV3-2) and TRBJ2-1; TRBD2 agrees at 8 bases. This CDR3 contains 14 residues. Looked up from germline, CDR1 is LGHDT and CDR2 is YNNKEL (reference sequence). Trimming took 8 bases from V and 7 from J; bases not matched to a gene: 10. The CDR3 DNA sequence: TGTGCCAGCGGAAGGCGGGGGGTTTTTAATGAGCAGTTCTTC. Encoded protein: CASGRRGVFNEQFF.

The chain couples TRBV4-2 to TRBJ2-7, with a possible D match to TRBD2 (5 bases). With 0 bases removed from V and 2 bases from J, the gap between germline ends came to 11 bases. Per germline, CDR1 LGHNA and CDR2 YNFKEQ. The CDR3 covers 15 residues. CDR3 in DNA: TGTGCCAGCAGCCAAGATGGCGGGCTAACCTACGAGCAGTACTTC. It yields the protein CASSQDGGLTYEQYF.

The rearrangement uses TRBV20-1 and TRBJ2-3, with 7 bases lining up with TRBD2. The CDR3 contains 13 residues. The V segment lost 3 bases and the J segment 10 bases; nucleotides outside the gene matches: 10. Germline V gene lookup returns CDR1 DFQATT and CDR2 SNEGSKA (reference sequence). The CDR3 nucleotides are TGCAGTGCTAGTTCGCGGGAGCGGGATCCGCAGTATTTT. It codes for CSASSRERDPQYF.

The chain recombines TRBV19 with TRBJ2-1, with unresolved D. The V gene lost 3 bases and the J gene lost 4 bases, with 10 bases spanning the gap. The CDR3 extends over 14 amino acids. CDR1 and CDR2 (germline): LNHDA, SQIVND (reference sequence). CDR3 DNA sequence: TGTGCCAGTAGTATCCTCTCCCTATACAATGAGCAGTTCTTC. The encoded protein is CASSILSLYNEQFF.

V usage is TRBV2 and J usage is TRBJ2-1; 13 bases agree with TRBD2. J lost 7 bases, V lost 6 bases, and 9 bases had no gene match. Looked up from germline, CDR1 is SNHLY and CDR2 is FYNNEI. The CDR3 consists of 16 residues. The CDR3 nucleotides read TGTGCCAGCAGCGCCCGGGGACTAGCGGGGTCAAATGAGCAGTTCTTC. Translation: CASSARGLAGSNEQFF.

CDR3 in amino acids: CASSLDRRGSSYEQYF. The CDR3 nucleotides are TGTGCCAGCAGCTTGGATCGCAGAGGTAGCTCCTACGAGCAGTACTTC. The rearrangement links TRBV5-4 to TRBJ2-7; D remains ambiguous. Trimming took 0 bases from V and 0 from J, leaving 13 bases between them. Looked up from germline, CDR1 is SGHNT and CDR2 is YYREEE (reference sequence). The length of the CDR3 is 16 residues.

The chain recombines TRBV24-1 with TRBJ2-1; possibly TRBD1 for D (5 bases). V lost 4 bases, J lost 8 bases, and 11 bases lay in between. Per germline, CDR1 KGHDR and CDR2 SFDVKD. This CDR3 comprises 13 residues. CDR3 sequence (DNA): TGTGCCACCAGTGAGTGGACATCTGATGAGCAGTTCTTC. This encodes CATSEWTSDEQFF.

V usage is TRBV4-1 and J usage is TRBJ1-2, with TRBD1 matching over 9 bases. The J segment lost 3 bases and the V segment lost 3 bases, leaving 11 bases of the junction unmatched. This CDR3 contains 17 residues. CDR1 MGHRA and CDR2 YSYEKL come from the germline V gene. Here the CDR3 reads CASSQEGQGSLDYGYTF. The CDR3, as DNA: TGCGCCAGCAGCCAGGAGGGACAGGGATCATTGGACTATGGCTACACCTTC.